This T cell receptor beta chain is drawn from a study of Graves' ophthalmopathy and Graves' hyperthyroidism (dated by TCRdb to about 2018). Describing the broader study: Peripheral blood was collected at initial diagnosis, before any treatment. To explore V-J signatures that separate ophthalmopathy from hyperthyroidism, a discovery set of about 96 patients was enrolled, consisting of more than 40 with ophthalmopathy and about 60 with stable hyperthyroidism. The 100 discovery patients were randomly split 7:3 into training and test sets. In total, 135 blood samples were TCR-sequenced: 43 ophthalmopathy, some 80 hyperthyroidism and some 17 hyperthyroidism-to-ophthalmopathy patients. An independent validation cohort comprised around 20 hyperthyroidism patients and roughly 15 patients who later progressed from hyperthyroidism to ophthalmopathy. To tell Graves' ophthalmopathy apart from Graves' hyperthyroidism, and to predict which patients would progress to ophthalmopathy, the study relied on TCR beta repertoire signatures. Following sample collection, hyperthyroidism patients were given methimazole at a starting dose of 30 mg daily, and ophthalmopathy patients were given high-dose intravenous methylprednisolone. In five to seven hyperthyroidism patients, T-cell repertoires of thyroid tissue and blood were compared.

TCR beta CDR3 regions were amplified from RNA transcripts for repertoire sequencing. A first-round RT-PCR used HTBI primers with the Qiagen OneStep RT-PCR kit, followed by a second-round multiplex PCR, size selection and purification. Libraries were sequenced on an Illumina HiSeq2000 using paired-end 100 bp reads. Per the authors' processing: SOAPnuke was used for read processing, and reads with adapters, uncalled bases, a mean Phred below 15, or no exact constant-primer or identifier match were discarded. COPE v1.2.5 was used to merge high-quality paired reads. Each unique nucleotide sequence was defined as a clonotype, and clonotypes were aligned to IMGT TRB V, D and J references with MiTCR v1.1. The analysis was limited to V-J combinations with a frequency above 0.0001, which together covered over 98% of repertoires. For each V-J combination, a TCR clonal expansion and chaos score was defined as the ratio of F50 clonal expansion to chaos observed in the TCRdist matrix. Welch's t-statistics and random forest were used to reduce features to more than ten V-J combinations, which were fed into a naive Bayes classifier. The similarity between thyroid and blood repertoires was quantified using the Morisita-Horn index. The public reads were quality trimmed at Q25 with fastp and then assembled into clones with MiXCR by TCRdb, keeping productive beta chains. Each record represents a unique CDR3 protein, reported with the most common genes and DNA among its rows. What appears here as the V and J calls and clone size reflects TCRdb's work, not the paper's. Recorded for this sample are 300,000 to 500,000 distinct CDR3 sequences; 15% to 19% of them occurred a single time. Approximately 7% of the sample is in the top ten clones.

Broad study findings and their caveats: In cross-validation, the 13-signature model distinguished ophthalmopathy from stable hyperthyroidism with less than 90% sensitivity and around 84% specificity, while in the test set the corresponding values were about 80% and 75%. No statistical method was used to set the sample size in advance, and the investigators knew which group each participant was assigned to. Among expanded thyroid clonotypes with frequency above 0.001, most also showed up in blood, which suggests that blood repertoires may reflect the thyroid immune response. In validation, the model predicted ophthalmopathy progression with over 60% sensitivity and 72.22% specificity; 12 predicted patients were CT-confirmed with GO in a median of around 6.5 months.

The junction shows trimming of 2 bases on V and 8 bases on J, plus 15 bases between the germline ends. Its CDR3 holds 15 amino acids, cysteine through phenylalanine. Solely the CDR3 DNA is kept, with 45 bases framed from the first base. From the germline V gene, CDR1 is SGHTA and CDR2 is FQGTGA. A patient counted as having stable hyperthyroidism if there was no progression to ophthalmopathy within 18 months of follow-up. The hyperthyroidism patients were 18 to 65 years old and newly diagnosed, with a disease duration of less than 2 months. Patients were excluded if they had other autoimmune diseases, uncontrolled infections, pregnancy or lactation. Diagnosis relied on clinical symptoms, serum thyroxine, TRAb, thyroid ultrasound and orbital computed tomography. Ficoll-Paque density gradient centrifugation was used to isolate PBMCs from about 10 ml of fresh peripheral blood. Trizol reagent was used to extract the total RNA, and its quality was then checked on an Agilent 2100 Bioanalyzer.

This clonotype was counted at least ten times. The antigen it recognizes is unknown. No much larger clone is present one base from it, and per-base qualities are unavailable. Sample: peripheral blood. The sequence is built from TRBV7-3 and TRBJ2-2, with the D gene call left open. The receptor comes from a woman under 30 with stable Graves' hyperthyroidism. Donor details come from another sample of the same person, matched by shared clones. This receptor has the CDR3 CASSLDSGVSGELFF. In nucleotide form, the sequence is TGTGCCAGCAGCTTAGATAGTGGCGTCTCGGGGGAGCTGTTTTTT.